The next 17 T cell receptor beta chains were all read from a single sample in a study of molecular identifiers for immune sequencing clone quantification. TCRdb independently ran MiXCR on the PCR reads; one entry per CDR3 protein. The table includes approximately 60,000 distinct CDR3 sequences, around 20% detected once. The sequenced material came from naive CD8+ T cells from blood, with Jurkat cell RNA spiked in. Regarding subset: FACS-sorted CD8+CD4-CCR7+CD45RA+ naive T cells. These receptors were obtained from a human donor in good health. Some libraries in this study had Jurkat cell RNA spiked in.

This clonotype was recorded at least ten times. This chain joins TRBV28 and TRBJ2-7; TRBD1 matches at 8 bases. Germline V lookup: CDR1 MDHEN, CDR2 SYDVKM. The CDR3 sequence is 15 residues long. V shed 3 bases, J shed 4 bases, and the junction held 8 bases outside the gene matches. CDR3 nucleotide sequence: TGTGCCAGCAGTTTGATGGCAGGGGGCGCGTACGAGCAGTACTTC. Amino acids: CASSLMAGGAYEQYF.

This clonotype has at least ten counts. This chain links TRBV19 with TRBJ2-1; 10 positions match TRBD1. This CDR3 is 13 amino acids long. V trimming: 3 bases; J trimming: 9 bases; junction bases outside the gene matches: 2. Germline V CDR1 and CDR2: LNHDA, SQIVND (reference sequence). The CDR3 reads CASSMTGGGEQFF. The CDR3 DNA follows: TGTGCCAGTAGTATGACAGGGGGCGGTGAGCAGTTCTTC.

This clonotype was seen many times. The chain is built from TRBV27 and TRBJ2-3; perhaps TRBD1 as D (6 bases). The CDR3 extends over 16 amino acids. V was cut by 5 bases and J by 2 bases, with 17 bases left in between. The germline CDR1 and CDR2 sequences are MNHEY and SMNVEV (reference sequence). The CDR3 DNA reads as TGTGCCAGCAGTCTGACACAGGGCCTATCCACAGATACGCAGTATTTT. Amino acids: CASSLTQGLSTDTQYF.

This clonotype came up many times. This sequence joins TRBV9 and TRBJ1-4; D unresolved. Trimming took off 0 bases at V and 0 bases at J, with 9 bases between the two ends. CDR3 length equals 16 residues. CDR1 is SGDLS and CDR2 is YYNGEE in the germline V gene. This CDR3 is CASSVDLGSTNEKLFF. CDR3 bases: TGTGCCAGCAGCGTAGATCTAGGGTCAACTAATGAAAAACTGTTTTTT.

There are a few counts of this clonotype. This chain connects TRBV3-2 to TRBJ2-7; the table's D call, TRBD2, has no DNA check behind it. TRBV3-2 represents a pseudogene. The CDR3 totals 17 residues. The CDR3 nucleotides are TGTGCCAGCAGCCAAGATTTTGAGGCAGGGCCTCGCTACGAGCAGTACTTC. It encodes CASSQDFEAGPRYEQYF.

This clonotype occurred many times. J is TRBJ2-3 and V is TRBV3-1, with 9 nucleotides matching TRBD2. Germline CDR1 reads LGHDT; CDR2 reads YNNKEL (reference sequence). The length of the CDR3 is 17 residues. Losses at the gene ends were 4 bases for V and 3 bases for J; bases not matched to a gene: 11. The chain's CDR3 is CASSRQGGGRATDTQYF. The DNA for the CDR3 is TGTGCCAGCAGCCGACAGGGAGGCGGGAGGGCGACAGATACGCAGTATTTT.

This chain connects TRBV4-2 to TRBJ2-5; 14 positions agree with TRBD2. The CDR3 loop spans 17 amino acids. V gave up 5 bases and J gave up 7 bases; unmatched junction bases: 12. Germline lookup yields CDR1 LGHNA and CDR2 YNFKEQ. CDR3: CASSDLGLAGVWGTQYF. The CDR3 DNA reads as TGTGCCAGCAGCGACCTGGGACTAGCGGGAGTGTGGGGGACCCAGTACTTC.

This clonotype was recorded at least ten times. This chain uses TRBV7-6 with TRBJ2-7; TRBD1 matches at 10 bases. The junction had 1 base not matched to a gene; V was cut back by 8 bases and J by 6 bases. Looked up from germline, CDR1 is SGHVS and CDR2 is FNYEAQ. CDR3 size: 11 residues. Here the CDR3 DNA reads TGTGCCAGCGGACAGGGGGGCGAGCAGTACTTC. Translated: CASGQGGEQYF. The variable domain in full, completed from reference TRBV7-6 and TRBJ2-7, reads GAGVSQSPRYKVTKRGQDVALRCDPISGHVSLYWYRQALGQGPEFLTYFNYEAQQDKSGLPNDRFSAERPEGSISTLTIQRTEQRDSAMYRCASGQGGEQYFGPGTRLTVT.

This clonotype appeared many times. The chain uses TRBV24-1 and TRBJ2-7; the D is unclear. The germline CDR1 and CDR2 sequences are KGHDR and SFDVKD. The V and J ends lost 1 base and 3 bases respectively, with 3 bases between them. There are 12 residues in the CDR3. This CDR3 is CATSDLSYEQYF. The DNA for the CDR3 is TGTGCCACCAGTGATTTAAGCTACGAGCAGTACTTC.

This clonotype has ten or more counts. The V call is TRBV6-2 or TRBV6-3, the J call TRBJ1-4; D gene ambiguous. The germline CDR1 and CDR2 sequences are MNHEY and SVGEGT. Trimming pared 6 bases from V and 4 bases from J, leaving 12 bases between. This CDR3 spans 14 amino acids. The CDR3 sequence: CASSWTVVNEKLFF. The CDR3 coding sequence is TGTGCCAGCAGCTGGACTGTCGTTAATGAAAAACTGTTTTTT.

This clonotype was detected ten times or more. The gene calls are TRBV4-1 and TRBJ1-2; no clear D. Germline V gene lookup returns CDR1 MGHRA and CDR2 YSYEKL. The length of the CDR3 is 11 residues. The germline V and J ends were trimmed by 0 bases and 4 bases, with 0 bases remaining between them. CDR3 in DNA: TGCGCCAGCAGCCAAGACTATGGCTACACCTTC. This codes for CASSQDYGYTF.

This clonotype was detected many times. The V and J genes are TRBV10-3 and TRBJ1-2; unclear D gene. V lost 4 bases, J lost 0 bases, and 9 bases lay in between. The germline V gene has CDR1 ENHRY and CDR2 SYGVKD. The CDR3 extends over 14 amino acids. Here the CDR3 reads CAISGVAANYGYTF. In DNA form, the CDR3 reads TGTGCCATCAGTGGAGTGGCCGCTAACTATGGCTACACCTTC.

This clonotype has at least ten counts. The CDR3 region is CASSGTTGADRETQYF. The CDR3, as DNA: TGTGCCAGCAGCGGAACGACAGGGGCTGACCGAGAGACCCAGTACTTC. The chain recombines TRBV13 with TRBJ2-5, with 8 bases matching TRBD1. The ends lost 5 bases at V and 4 bases at J; junction bases unmatched: 12. The CDR3 covers 16 residues. Per the germline V gene, CDR1 is PRHDT and CDR2 is FYEKMQ (reference sequence).

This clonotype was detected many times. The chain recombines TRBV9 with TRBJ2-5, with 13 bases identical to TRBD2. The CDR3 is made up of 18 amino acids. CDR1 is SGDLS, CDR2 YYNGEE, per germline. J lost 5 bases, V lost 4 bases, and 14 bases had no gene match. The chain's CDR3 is CASSPPTPGLAGLETQYF. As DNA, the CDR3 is TGTGCCAGCAGCCCTCCCACTCCGGGACTAGCGGGATTGGAGACCCAGTACTTC.

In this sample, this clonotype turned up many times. CDR3: CASEGHGTETTDTQYF. CDR3 bases: TGTGCCAGCGAGGGGCATGGGACAGAGACCACAGATACGCAGTATTTT. The chain couples TRBV2 to TRBJ2-3, with TRBD1 matching 7 bases. Germline assignment: CDR1 SNHLY and CDR2 FYNNEI. The J segment lost 2 bases and the V segment lost 8 bases, leaving 13 bases of the junction unmatched. This CDR3 has 16 amino acids.

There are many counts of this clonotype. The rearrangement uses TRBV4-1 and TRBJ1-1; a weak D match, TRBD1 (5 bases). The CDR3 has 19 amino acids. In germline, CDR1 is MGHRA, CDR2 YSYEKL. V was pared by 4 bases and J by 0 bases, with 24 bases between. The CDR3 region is CASSLILDGTEGMNTEAFF. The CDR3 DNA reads TGCGCCAGCAGCCTAATCTTAGACGGGACGGAAGGGATGAACACTGAAGCTTTCTTT.

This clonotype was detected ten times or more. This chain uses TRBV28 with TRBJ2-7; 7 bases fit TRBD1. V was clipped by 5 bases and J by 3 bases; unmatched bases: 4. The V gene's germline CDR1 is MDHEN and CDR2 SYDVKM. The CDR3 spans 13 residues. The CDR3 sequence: CASSNRDSYEQYF. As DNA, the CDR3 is TGTGCCAGCAGTAACCGGGACAGCTACGAGCAGTACTTC.